The 13 T cell receptor beta chains presented below share a single source sample, sequenced in a study of cytomegalovirus exposure and HLA in healthy donors. With 60 Vbeta and 13 Jbeta primers, the PCR was carried out. The method was immunoSEQ multiplex PCR; TCRdb's version includes in-frame clones alone and lacks a portion of them. The sample consists of about 200,000 clones, around 85% of them appearing once. The specimen sequenced was PBMCs. The source of these receptors is a man aged 50 or older in good health and CMV-seronegative.

This clone was counted between two and nine times. The chain joins TRBV27 to TRBJ2-5; the D gene is possibly TRBD1 (5 bases). Germline V gene lookup returns CDR1 MNHEY and CDR2 SMNVEV (reference sequence). This CDR3 has 13 residues. V lost 5 bases, J lost 4 bases, and 11 bases lay in between. This CDR3 reads CASSIRQGETQYF. In nucleotides, the CDR3 is TGTGCCAGCAGTATACGGCAGGGAGAGACCCAGTACTTC.

As to this clone: Other nucleotide sequences in the sample specify the same CDR3. V is TRBV4-1 and J is TRBJ2-7, with a possible D match to TRBD2 (5 bases). Germline loops: CDR1 MGHRA, CDR2 YSYEKL. The V end lost 1 base, the J end lost 4 bases, and 8 bases lay between the germline ends. This CDR3 contains 13 residues. The CDR3 DNA sequence: TGCGCCAGCAGCCAAGTTGGAGGTTACGAGCAGTACTTC. Translated, it gives CASSQVGGYEQYF.

This clone turned up a few times. V is TRBV27 and J is TRBJ1-1, with 7 bases matching TRBD1. The CDR3 is made up of 13 amino acids. J lost 4 bases, V lost 2 bases, and 1 base had no gene match. Germline CDR1 reads MNHEY; CDR2 reads SMNVEV (reference sequence). The CDR3 spells CASSLDRATEAFF. The CDR3 DNA sequence: TGTGCCAGCAGTTTAGACAGGGCCACTGAAGCTTTCTTT.

The chain combines TRBV19 with TRBJ2-4; weak D call: TRBD1 (6 bases). The CDR3 is made up of 18 amino acids. From germline, CDR1 is LNHDA and CDR2 SQIVND (reference sequence). Trimming cost V 9 bases and J 0 bases, with 24 bases left between them. The CDR3: CARLPVGHSELAKNIQYF. The CDR3 DNA follows: TGTGCCAGACTGCCGGTGGGACACTCCGAGTTAGCCAAAAACATTCAGTACTTC.

V usage is TRBV28 and J usage is TRBJ1-5; TRBD1 aligns across 7 bases. With V trimmed by 3 bases and J by 2 bases, 4 bases remained unmatched. The germline gives CDR1 MDHEN, CDR2 SYDVKM. This CDR3 is built from 15 residues. CDR3 region: CASSFGRGGNQPQHF. The CDR3 nucleotides are TGTGCCAGCAGTTTCGGCAGGGGGGGCAATCAGCCCCAGCATTTT.

This clone appeared a few times. The chain carries TRBV9 and TRBJ2-7; possibly TRBD2 for D (6 bases). The CDR3 runs 15 residues. V lost 0 bases and J lost 2, with 12 bases in between. CDR1 is SGDLS, CDR2 YYNGEE, per germline. For the CDR3, the DNA is TGTGCCAGCAGCGTAGATGGGACTGTTACCTACGAGCAGTACTTC. Translating it yields CASSVDGTVTYEQYF.

CDR3 sequence: CASSPRISAGDEAFF. The CDR3 nucleotides are TGTGCCAGCTCACCACGGATTTCGGCCGGAGATGAAGCTTTCTTT. The V gene is TRBV18, the J gene TRBJ1-1; D uncertain. The CDR3 length is 15 residues. Deletions cut 1 base from V and 7 bases from J, with 16 bases between. Germline V gene data show CDR1 as KGHSH and CDR2 as LQKENI. Drawing the rest from reference TRBV18 and TRBJ1-1, the complete variable domain is NAGVMQNPRHLVRRRGQEARLRCSPMKGHSHVYWYRQLPEEGLKFMVYLQKENIIDESGMPKERFSAEFPKEGPSILRIQQVVRGDSAAYFCASSPRISAGDEAFFGQGTRLTVV.

This clone was seen only a few times. The chain employs TRBV14 and TRBJ2-3; 7 bases are shared with TRBD1. CDR3 length: 17 residues. Germline values: CDR1 SGHDN, CDR2 FVKESK. Losses at the gene ends were 4 bases for V and 0 bases for J; bases not matched to a gene: 10. CDR3 in amino acids: CASSRLRGPESTDTQYF. As DNA, the CDR3 is TGTGCCAGCAGCCGCCTAAGGGGGCCAGAAAGCACAGATACGCAGTATTTT.

The sample holds a few counts of this clone. The chain carries TRBV9 and TRBJ2-7, with 10 bases that match TRBD2. This CDR3 comprises 18 residues. The ends lost 0 bases at V and 9 bases at J; junction bases unmatched: 18. Germline V gives CDR1 SGDLS, CDR2 YYNGEE. This CDR3 is CASSVGSRGLAGVGRQYF. Here the CDR3 DNA reads TGTGCCAGCAGCGTAGGGTCAAGGGGTCTAGCGGGAGTCGGGAGGCAGTACTTC.

The rearrangement links TRBV7-9 to TRBJ1-5; 7 nucleotides match TRBD1. Germline-derived CDR1 and CDR2 are SEHNR and FQNEAQ (reference sequence). CDR3 length equals 14 residues. V lost 5 bases to trimming and J lost 5 bases; unmatched junction nucleotides: 6. CDR3 region: CASSQDRTDQPQHF. The DNA for the CDR3 is TGTGCCAGCAGCCAGGACAGGACTGATCAGCCCCAGCATTTT.

This clone has only one observation. The chain is built from TRBV5-8 and TRBJ2-1, with 7 bases lining up with TRBD1. J was trimmed by 0 bases and V by 0 bases; bases with no gene match: 0. The germline CDR1 and CDR2 sequences are SGHTS and YDEGEE. The CDR3 has 15 residues. CDR3 region: CASSLGQGSYNEQFF. CDR3 nucleotides: TGTGCCAGCAGCTTGGGACAGGGCTCCTACAATGAGCAGTTCTTC.

The chain employs TRBV9 and TRBJ2-7, with a weak D call TRBD2 (6 bases). V shed 0 bases and J shed 4 bases, with 8 bases lying between them. CDR1 is SGDLS, CDR2 YYNGEE, per germline. This CDR3 has 13 amino acids. CDR3 nucleotide sequence: TGTGCCAGCAGCGTAGGACTAGAGTACGAGCAGTACTTC. Amino acid sequence: CASSVGLEYEQYF. Based on the CDR3 plus reference TRBV9 and TRBJ2-7, the full variable domain is DSGVTQTPKHLITATGQRVTLRCSPRSGDLSVYWYQQSLDQGLQFLIQYYNGEERAKGNILERFSAQQFPDLHSELNLSSLELGDSALYFCASSVGLEYEQYFGPGTRLTVT.

This chain connects TRBV7-9 to TRBJ2-1; 9 bases match TRBD1. The CDR3 length is 19 residues. V lost 5 bases and J lost 0; bases outside the gene matches: 14. Germline loops: CDR1 SEHNR, CDR2 FQNEAQ (reference sequence). The CDR3 region has the DNA TGTGCCAGCAGCCAGCCAAAACCGGGACAGGGTAGCTCCTACAATGAGCAGTTCTTC. Protein product: CASSQPKPGQGSSYNEQFF.